This TCR beta chain was found in a study of blood T cell repertoires in COVID-19. At the level of the study: Some COVID-19 samples were acute and others convalescent; all came from the United States, Italy and Spain. T cells, B-cell-depleted T cells, or PBMCs provided the cDNA or gDNA that served as material.

Trimming at V came to 4 bases and at J to 4 bases, leaving 6 bases not matched to a gene. The CDR3 is 16 amino acids. Germline loops: CDR1 SEHNR, CDR2 FQNEAQ (reference sequence). This clone was counted only a few times. Per the original data handling: How many nucleated cells were present was estimated from reference gene primer amplification. Repertoires were generated with immunoSEQ multiplex PCR, while TCRdb's copy carries only in-frame clones and drops some. That table furnishes V, J and clone size, whereas the DNA furnished D and trimming. Altogether about 130,000 clones are present, around 81% being singletons, with the ten largest covering more than 9.5%.

The V gene is TRBV7-9, the J gene TRBJ1-3; 11 nucleotides agree with TRBD1. The source material was peripheral blood. The source is a man aged 40-50 years with active or convalescent COVID-19. CDR3 DNA: TGTGCCAGCAGCTCACGGGACAGGGGGAGAGGAAACACCATATATTTT. Translated: CASSSRDRGRGNTIYF.